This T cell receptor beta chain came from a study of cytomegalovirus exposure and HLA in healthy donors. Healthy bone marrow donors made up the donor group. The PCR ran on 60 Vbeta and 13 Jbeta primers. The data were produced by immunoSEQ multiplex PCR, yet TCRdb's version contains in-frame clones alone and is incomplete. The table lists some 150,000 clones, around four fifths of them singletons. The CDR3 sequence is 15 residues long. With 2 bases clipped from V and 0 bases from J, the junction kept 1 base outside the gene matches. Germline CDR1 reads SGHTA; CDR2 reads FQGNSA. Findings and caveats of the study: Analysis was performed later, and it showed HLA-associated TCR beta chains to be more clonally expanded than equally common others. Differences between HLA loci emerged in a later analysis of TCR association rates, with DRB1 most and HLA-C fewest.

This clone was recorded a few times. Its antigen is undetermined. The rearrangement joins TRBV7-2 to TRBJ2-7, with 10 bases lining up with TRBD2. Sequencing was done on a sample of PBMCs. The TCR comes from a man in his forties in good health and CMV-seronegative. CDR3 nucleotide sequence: TGTGCCAGCAGCTTAACTAGCGGGGACTCCTACGAGCAGTACTTC. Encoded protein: CASSLTSGDSYEQYF.